The next 16 T cell receptor beta chains were all read from a single sample in a study of blood T cell repertoires in COVID-19. The method was immunoSEQ multiplex PCR; TCRdb's version includes in-frame clones alone and lacks a portion of them. Among some 180,000 clones, around nine tenths were seen once, and the ten largest hold 2% to 3%. Input material: peripheral blood. The receptors derive from a woman older than 75 with COVID-19, enrolled during active disease.

V is TRBV6-5 and J is TRBJ1-1, with D perhaps TRBD1 (6 bases). V was pared by 6 bases and J by 1 base, with 12 bases between. The CDR3 has 14 residues. Looked up from germline, CDR1 is MNHEY and CDR2 is SVGAGI. This CDR3 is CASRKDRRNTEAFF. The DNA of the CDR3 is TGTGCCAGCAGAAAGGACAGAAGGAACACTGAAGCTTTCTTT.

The rearrangement links TRBV5-6 to TRBJ2-5, with 7 bases aligning to TRBD2. V gave up 4 bases and J gave up 4 bases; unmatched junction bases: 13. Per germline, CDR1 SGHDT and CDR2 YYEEEE. The CDR3 contains 16 residues. CDR3 coding DNA: TGTGCCAGCAGCCAGACGAGCGGGATTGGGGGAGAGACCCAGTACTTC. Translated: CASSQTSGIGGETQYF.

This clone was recorded a few times. The chain combines TRBV19 with TRBJ1-5, with 9 positions matching TRBD1. The V gene end was trimmed by 1 base and the J gene end by 4 bases; junction bases not matched to a gene: 8. The CDR3 has 17 amino acids. Germline values: CDR1 LNHDA, CDR2 SQIVND (reference sequence). CDR3 sequence: CASSIAQGQGGNQPQHF. CDR3 in DNA: TGTGCCAGTAGTATAGCCCAGGGACAGGGAGGGAATCAGCCCCAGCATTTT.

The J gene is TRBJ1-4, the V gene TRBV28; D is possibly TRBD1 (5 bases). This CDR3 contains 15 residues. Germline CDR1 is MDHEN and CDR2 is SYDVKM. Trimming shortened V by 4 bases and J by 8 bases, and 17 bases separated the two germline ends. The CDR3 here is CASSSLQALVEKLFF. The CDR3 DNA sequence: TGTGCCAGCAGTTCTTTACAGGCGTTGGTAGAAAAACTGTTTTTT.

The chain carries TRBV11-3 and TRBJ1-6; the D is unclear. CDR1 is SGHNT, CDR2 YENEEA, per germline. V was clipped by 0 bases and J by 7 bases, with 4 bases between them. There are 13 residues in the CDR3. Here the CDR3 reads CASSLDRNSPLHF. The CDR3 DNA reads as TGTGCCAGCAGCTTAGATCGGAATTCACCCCTCCACTTT.

The DNA for the CDR3 is TGTGCCAGCAGCCAAAATCCAAGCACAGATACGCAGTATTTT. It yields the protein CASSQNPSTDTQYF. V is TRBV3-1 (or the pseudogene TRBV3-2) and J is TRBJ2-3, with D hard to call. Per germline, CDR1 LGHDT and CDR2 YNNKEL (reference sequence). V was pared by 2 bases and J by 0 bases, with 6 bases between. The CDR3 consists of 14 residues.

For the CDR3, the DNA is TGCGCCAGCAGCGGAACTAGCGTTTCATCAGATACGCAGTATTTT. Residues: CASSGTSVSSDTQYF. V gene TRBV5-1 combines with J gene TRBJ2-3; 7 nucleotides align to TRBD2. V was pared by 4 bases and J by 4 bases, with 9 bases of the junction left unmatched. CDR1 is SGHRS and CDR2 is YFSETQ in the germline V gene. The CDR3 sequence is 15 residues long.

V and J are TRBV27 and TRBJ2-7; TRBD2 matches 7 bases. The CDR3 has 16 residues. V lost 6 bases to trimming and J lost 6 bases; unmatched junction nucleotides: 17. The germline CDR1 and CDR2 sequences are MNHEY and SMNVEV (reference sequence). The CDR3 DNA is TGTGCCAGCAGCCGAGTAGGACTAGGCGAAGTGGGCGAGCAGTACTTC. Translated: CASSRVGLGEVGEQYF.

This clone was seen just once. V and J are TRBV6-2 or TRBV6-3 and TRBJ2-7; 10 bases are shared with TRBD2. CDR3 length: 16 amino acids. V was pared by 4 bases and J by 2 bases, with 8 bases of the junction left unmatched. Per germline, CDR1 MNHEY and CDR2 SVGEGT. The CDR3 sequence: CASSSPSGSIPYEQYF. The CDR3 nucleotides are TGTGCCAGCAGTTCTCCTAGCGGGAGTATCCCCTACGAGCAGTACTTC.

The chain employs TRBV6-5 and TRBJ2-2; 7 bases are shared with TRBD1. After removal of 7 bases from V and 2 bases from J, the junction contained 4 bases not matched to a gene. This CDR3 has 14 amino acids. Germline V CDR1 and CDR2: MNHEY, SVGAGI. The CDR3 is CASKDRANTGELFF. In nucleotides, the CDR3 is TGTGCCAGCAAAGACAGGGCCAACACCGGGGAGCTGTTTTTT.

V and J are TRBV12-3 or TRBV12-4 and TRBJ1-1; 9 bases map to TRBD1. V was clipped by 8 bases and J by 1 base; unmatched bases: 2. This CDR3 contains 13 residues. CDR3 DNA: TGTGCCAGCCTGGGACAGGGGAACACTGAAGCTTTCTTT. Encoded protein: CASLGQGNTEAFF.

The chain links TRBV19 to TRBJ2-7; TRBD1 might be the D (6 bases). V lost 5 bases, J lost 3 bases, and 20 bases lay in between. The CDR3 has 16 residues. Per the germline V gene, CDR1 is LNHDA and CDR2 is SQIVND (reference sequence). The CDR3 is CASSPSAQGGNYEQYF. CDR3 sequence (DNA): TGTGCCAGTAGTCCCTCAGCACAGGGTGGTAACTACGAGCAGTACTTC.

The gene calls are TRBV27 and TRBJ2-7, with 9 bases fitting TRBD1. This CDR3 has 14 residues. J lost 2 bases, V lost 5 bases, and 4 bases had no gene match. The germline CDR1 and CDR2 sequences are MNHEY and SMNVEV (reference sequence). CDR3: CASSPRTGAYEQYF. The CDR3 DNA is TGTGCCAGCAGTCCGAGGACAGGGGCCTACGAGCAGTACTTC.

This clone was seen only once. The rearrangement joins TRBV19 to TRBJ1-4; a possible D gene is TRBD1 (6 bases). CDR1 and CDR2 (germline): LNHDA, SQIVND (reference sequence). The V and J ends lost 5 bases and 8 bases respectively, with 21 bases between them. This CDR3 spans 16 amino acids. The CDR3 sequence: CASSPPRQAGVEKLFF. In nucleotides, the CDR3 is TGTGCCAGTAGTCCACCACGACAGGCTGGGGTAGAAAAACTGTTTTTT.

This clone was observed once. This chain joins TRBV6-6 and TRBJ1-6, with 8 bases matching TRBD1. The germline V gene has CDR1 MNHNY and CDR2 SVGAGI (reference sequence). J was trimmed by 7 bases and V by 7 bases; bases with no gene match: 12. The CDR3 runs to 16 residues. CDR3 in DNA: TGTGCCAGCACCAAACAGAGGGGACAGGAAAATTCACCCCTCCACTTT. Translated: CASTKQRGQENSPLHF.

The rearrangement joins TRBV5-4 to TRBJ2-1, with TRBD1 identical over 8 bases. The CDR3 loop spans 14 amino acids. Germline loops: CDR1 SGHNT, CDR2 YYREEE (reference sequence). After removal of 4 bases from V and 7 bases from J, the junction contained 7 bases not matched to a gene. CDR3 protein: CASSIGQGKNEQFF. Written as DNA, the CDR3 is TGTGCCAGCAGCATAGGACAGGGAAAGAATGAGCAGTTCTTC.